Listed below are T cell receptor beta chains from one sample, sequenced in a study of blood T cells in healthy people across ages. Via MiXCR, TCRdb re-called the 5' RACE reads, giving one row per CDR3 protein. The sample has about 640,000 distinct CDR3 sequences, around three fifths seen once. Sequenced sample: blood. The receptor set was obtained from a man aged 55 to 70 in good health. CDR3s include the opening cysteine and the closing phenylalanine or tryptophan. The D gene is left open where the match is weak. Clone size is stated in some rows and not others, as once, few, many or a class when expanded.

clone size	D gene	V gene	J gene	CDR3 protein	CDR3 DNA
.	TRBD1	TRBV7-9	TRBJ1-1	CASSSDRGPTTEAFF	TGTGCCAGCAGCTCCGACAGGGGGCCGACCACTGAAGCTTTCTTT
.	.	TRBV20-1	TRBJ1-1	CSARGPGWDGNTEAFF	TGCAGTGCTAGAGGGCCGGGTTGGGACGGGAACACTGAAGCTTTCTTT
.	.	TRBV7-2	TRBJ2-3	CASSPQGGSDTQYF	TGTGCCAGCAGCCCCCAAGGGGGGTCAGATACGCAGTATTTT
.	TRBD1	TRBV20-1	TRBJ2-1	CSARATGGGYNEQFF	TGCAGTGCTAGGGCAACAGGGGGTGGATACAATGAGCAGTTCTTC
few	.	TRBV7-2	TRBJ1-2	CASSLARDSSLYGYTF	TGTGCCAGCAGCTTAGCCCGGGACTCCTCCCTCTATGGCTACACCTTC
.	TRBD1	TRBV5-1	TRBJ1-2	CASSANRGPSYGYTF	TGCGCCAGCAGCGCCAACAGGGGCCCCAGCTATGGCTACACCTTC
.	.	TRBV6-6	TRBJ2-5	CASSSNRVETQYF	TGTGCCAGCAGCTCTAACAGGGTAGAGACCCAGTACTTC
.	.	TRBV5-1	TRBJ1-1	CASSQGGEVTEAFF	TGCGCCAGCAGTCAAGGGGGTGAGGTCACTGAAGCTTTCTTT
once	.	TRBV5-1	TRBJ2-1	CASSTPSVPYNEQFF	TGCGCCAGCAGCACACCTAGCGTACCCTACAATGAGCAGTTCTTC
.	.	TRBV12-3/TRBV12-4	TRBJ2-2	CASTRGQLNTGELFF	TGTGCCAGCACCCGCGGACAGTTAAACACCGGGGAGCTGTTTTTT
.	.	TRBV5-6	TRBJ1-1	CASRDLGKNTEAFF	TGTGCCAGCAGGGATCTGGGTAAAAACACTGAAGCTTTCTTT
.	TRBD2	TRBV25-1	TRBJ2-7	CASSEYGGGAGSYNEQYF	TGTGCCAGCAGTGAATACGGTGGGGGAGCGGGGTCCTACAATGAGCAGTACTTC
.	TRBD1	TRBV5-1	TRBJ2-3	CASSSGQGVTDTQYF	TGTGCCAGCAGTTCGGGACAGGGTGTGACAGATACGCAGTATTTT
.	.	TRBV3-1	TRBJ1-1	CASSIGGAEAFF	TGTGCCAGCAGCATAGGAGGGGCTGAAGCTTTCTTT
many	.	TRBV12-3/TRBV12-4	TRBJ1-5	CASSPTQRYQPQHF	TGTGCCAGCAGCCCTACACAGAGGTATCAGCCCCAGCATTTT
few	.	TRBV29-1	TRBJ2-5	CSVEEGSETQYF	TGCAGCGTTGAGGAGGGGTCAGAGACCCAGTACTTC
few	.	TRBV29-1	TRBJ2-3	CSVETPADTQYF	TGCAGCGTTGAAACCCCGGCGGATACGCAGTATTTT
.	TRBD2	TRBV12-3/TRBV12-4	TRBJ2-5	CASTPTSAYQETQYF	TGTGCCAGCACCCCGACTAGCGCATACCAAGAGACCCAGTACTTC
.	TRBD2	TRBV5-1	TRBJ2-3	CASSLGPSGDTDTQYF	TGCGCCAGCAGCTTGGGTCCTAGCGGGGACACAGATACGCAGTATTTT
.	.	TRBV14	TRBJ2-5	CASSYPGLQETQYF	TGTGCCAGCAGTTATCCAGGTCTACAAGAGACCCAGTACTTC
.	.	TRBV4-2	TRBJ2-5	CASSQDGGPRAQYF	TGTGCCAGCAGCCAAGATGGGGGGCCTCGGGCCCAGTACTTC
.	.	TRBV7-2	TRBJ2-3	CASSLDSGTDTQYF	TGTGCCAGCAGCTTAGACTCAGGCACAGATACGCAGTATTTT
.	.	TRBV5-4	TRBJ2-7	CASSLRGNSYEQYF	TGTGCCAGCAGCTTGAGAGGGAACTCCTACGAGCAGTACTTC
.	.	TRBV2	TRBJ2-3	CASSAGAGVLYF	TGCGCCAGCAGTGCCGGGGCAGGAGTCCTGTATTTT
few	TRBD1	TRBV20-1	TRBJ1-1	CSAPGTGVNTEAFF	TGCAGTGCCCCCGGGACAGGGGTGAACACTGAAGCTTTCTTT
.	.	TRBV6-2/TRBV6-3	TRBJ2-7	CASRMSRTVSYEQYF	TGTGCCAGCAGAATGAGCAGGACAGTCTCCTACGAGCAGTACTTC
.	.	TRBV4-2	TRBJ2-7	CASSQDLGGAYEQYF	TGTGCCAGCAGCCAAGATTTAGGGGGGGCCTACGAGCAGTACTTC
few	.	TRBV5-1	TRBJ2-6	CASTLGALTGANVLTF	TGCGCCAGCACCCTCGGGGCCCTCACTGGGGCCAACGTCCTGACTTTC
.	.	TRBV6-2/TRBV6-3	TRBJ1-4	CASNRRTNEKLFF	TGTGCCAGCAATAGGAGGACTAATGAAAAACTGTTTTTT
.	.	TRBV2	TRBJ2-1	CASGGGRGNEQFF	TGTGCCAGCGGTGGGGGAAGGGGGAATGAGCAGTTCTTC
.	.	TRBV6-1	TRBJ2-1	CASSESWSGVDNEQFF	TGTGCCAGCAGTGAATCCTGGTCCGGCGTCGACAATGAGCAGTTCTTC
.	.	TRBV5-1	TRBJ1-5	CASSAFPSNQPQHF	TGCGCCAGCAGCGCCTTCCCCAGCAATCAGCCCCAGCATTTT
.	.	TRBV6-1	TRBJ1-4	CASSEALGILTNEKLFF	TGTGCCAGCAGTGAAGCTTTAGGAATTTTGACTAATGAAAAACTGTTTTTT
.	TRBD2	TRBV20-1	TRBJ2-5	CSARRGGFKTQYF	TGCAGTGCTCGGCGGGGGGGCTTTAAGACCCAGTACTTC
.	TRBD1	TRBV20-1	TRBJ2-7	CSAIRDRGTYEQYF	TGCAGTGCCATACGGGACAGGGGCACCTACGAGCAGTACTTC
.	.	TRBV5-1	TRBJ1-2	CASSLGLDSDYGYTF	TGCGCCAGCAGCTTGGGGTTGGACAGTGACTATGGCTACACCTTC
once	TRBD1	TRBV6-1	TRBJ1-6	CASRGGTDRGTSYNSPLHF	TGTGCCAGCAGGGGAGGGACCGACAGGGGTACCTCCTATAATTCACCCCTCCACTTT